The source of this TCR beta chain is a study of OX40 agonist ivuxolimab in advanced cancers. Looking at the study overall: Ivuxolimab was a fully human IgG2 agonistic monoclonal antibody targeting the costimulatory receptor OX40 (CD134). Three dose-escalation patients achieved partial responses, one with hepatocellular carcinoma and two with cutaneous melanoma. The dose-escalation cohort was approximately 83% male with a mean age of about 60 years, ranging from roughly 23 to 80. Patients were allowed to have had prior anti-PD-1, anti-PD-L1 or anti-CTLA-4 therapy, and around 37% of the dose-escalation patients had previously received checkpoint inhibitors. Peripheral TCRbeta sequencing aimed to test whether ivuxolimab altered TCR sequence diversity and caused clonal T-cell expansion. Intravenous ivuxolimab was administered to patients every 2 weeks at six dose levels: 0.01, 0.1, 0.3, 1.5, 3 and 10 mg/kg. Of the 52 patients in dose escalation, some 20 had hepatocellular carcinoma, approximately 15 had melanoma, 9 had renal cell carcinoma and 9 had head and neck cancer. The monotherapy dose-escalation portion (N ≈ 57 patients) of the phase I ivuxolimab trial is reported in the paper.

Beyond this particular receptor, the publication reports: In partial responders in the 0.1-3.0 mg/kg groups, normalized peripheral clonal expansion was found to be among the lowest, especially among CD8+ T cells. At doses from 0.1 to 3.0 mg/kg, clonal expansion was seen in both CD4+ and CD8+ blood T cells between baseline and week 6. After ivuxolimab, expanded clones were on average more numerous among CD8+ T cells than among CD4+ T cells. Low levels of normalized T-cell clonal expansion were also seen in some patients who did not respond. Antigen specificity was not determined for the clonally expanded peripheral T cells.

Genomic DNA was isolated from the sorted cells so that the TCRbeta CDR3 region could be sequenced. TCRbeta CDR3 regions were sequenced using the immunoSEQ Assay. TCRdb carries this immuneACCESS record with in-frame sequences only. Its versions omit some clonotypes, under half of them owing to an unresolved V gene in the studies checked, with the rest unexplained. Here the sample has roughly 80,000 clones; about nine tenths occur a single time. The ten largest clones represent approximately 6.2% of the sample. A remark on this clone: It lacks a known antigen. It has no much larger one-base neighbor in the sample; base qualities were not kept.

Patients with autoimmune disease history or receiving systemic immunosuppression were excluded from the trial. In every dose cohort, peripheral blood was drawn for TCR sequencing at baseline, cycle 4 day 1, and cycle 7 day 1. The samples were drawn from a first-in-human, open-label, multicenter phase I dose-escalation trial of ivuxolimab. Adults with locally advanced or metastatic melanoma, renal cell carcinoma, hepatocellular carcinoma or head and neck squamous cell carcinoma were enrolled in the trial. Before TCR sequencing, CD4+ and CD8+ T cells were separately sorted from peripheral blood. The clonotype comes from an adult with an advanced solid tumor such as melanoma, head and neck, liver or kidney cancer. Specimen: CD4+ or CD8+ T cells sorted from blood, collected in a trial of the OX40 agonist ivuxolimab.

The DNA is TGTGCCAGCAGTCCTTGGGGCCCAAGGGACAGGGGGATCCCTGGAAACACCATATATTTT. It translates as CASSPWGPRDRGIPGNTIYF. The rearranged segments are TRBV7-4 and TRBJ1-3; TRBD1 fits 11 bases in the junction. From a lookup of the germline V gene, CDR1 and CDR2 are SGHVT and SQSDAQ. From its cysteine to its phenylalanine, the CDR3 spans 20 amino acids. The entry retains the CDR3 DNA only, 60 bases that are in frame from base 1. Germline trimming amounts to 6 bases on V and 2 bases on J, with 18 as the count of junction bases outside the gene matches.